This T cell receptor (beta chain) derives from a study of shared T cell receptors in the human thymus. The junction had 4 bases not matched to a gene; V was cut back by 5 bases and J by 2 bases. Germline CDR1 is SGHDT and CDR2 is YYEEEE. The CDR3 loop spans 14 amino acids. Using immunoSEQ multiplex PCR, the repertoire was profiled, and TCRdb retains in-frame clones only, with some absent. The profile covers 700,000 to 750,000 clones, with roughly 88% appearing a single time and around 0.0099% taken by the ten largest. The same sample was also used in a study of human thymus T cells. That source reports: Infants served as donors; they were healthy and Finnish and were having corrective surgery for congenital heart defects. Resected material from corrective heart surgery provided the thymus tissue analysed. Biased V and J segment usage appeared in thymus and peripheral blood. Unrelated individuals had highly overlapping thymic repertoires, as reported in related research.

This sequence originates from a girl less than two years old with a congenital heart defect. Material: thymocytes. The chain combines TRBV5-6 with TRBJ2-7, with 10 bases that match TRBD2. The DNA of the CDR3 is TGTGCCAGCAGATCGAGCGGGGGGGCCTACGAGCAGTACTTC. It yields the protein CASRSSGGAYEQYF.